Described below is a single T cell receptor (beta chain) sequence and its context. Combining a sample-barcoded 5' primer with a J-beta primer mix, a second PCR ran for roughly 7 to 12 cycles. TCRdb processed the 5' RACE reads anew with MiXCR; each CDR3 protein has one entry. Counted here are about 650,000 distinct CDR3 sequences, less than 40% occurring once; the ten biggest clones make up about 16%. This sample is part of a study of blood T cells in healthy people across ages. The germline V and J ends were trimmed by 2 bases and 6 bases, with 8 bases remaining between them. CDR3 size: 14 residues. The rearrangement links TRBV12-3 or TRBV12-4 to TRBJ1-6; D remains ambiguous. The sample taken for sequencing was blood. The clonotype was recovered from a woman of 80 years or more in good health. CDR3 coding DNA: TGTGCCAGCAGTTTAACTTTGGGTAATTCACCCCTCCACTTT. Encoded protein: CASSLTLGNSPLHF.